What follows are 10 T cell receptor beta chains derived from one specimen sequenced in a study of T cells in Graves' hyperthyroidism and ophthalmopathy. TCR beta CDR3 sequences were amplified from RNA transcripts. The HTBI primer set served for first-round RT-PCR of the TCR CDR3. TCRdb reprocessed the multiplex PCR reads via MiXCR and lists one record per CDR3 protein. The sample includes approximately 360,000 distinct CDR3 sequences, approximately 15% of them seen just once. Sequencing was done on a sample of blood. The origin of the receptors is a woman aged 18-30 years with Graves' hyperthyroidism that later progressed to Graves' ophthalmopathy.

Of note for this clonotype: One base away lies a much larger clone, so this may be a sequencing read error. The chain couples TRBV6-4 to TRBJ2-1; either TRBD1 or TRBD2 may supply D (5 bases each). There are 17 residues in the CDR3. The V and J ends lost 4 bases and 5 bases respectively, with 21 bases between them. Germline V lookup: CDR1 MRHNA, CDR2 SNTAGT. The CDR3, as DNA: TGTGCCAGCAGTGCGGACATCGGGGCGTGGTGGGACAATGAGCAGTTCTTC. Encoded protein: CASSADIGAWWDNEQFF.

This clonotype was observed at least ten times. The chain links TRBV27 to TRBJ1-1, with D perhaps matching TRBD1 (5 bases). V lost 5 bases to trimming and J lost 9 bases, with 19 bases between them. Germline V CDR1 and CDR2: MNHEY, SMNVEV (reference sequence). The CDR3 runs to 14 residues. This chain's CDR3 is CASSPHRDAKQAFF. As DNA, the CDR3 is TGTGCCAGCAGTCCTCACCGGGACGCCAAGCAAGCTTTCTTT.

This clonotype has just a few counts. The chain combines TRBV20-1 with TRBJ2-3; D ambiguous. V lost 3 bases and J 7 bases, leaving 8 bases between the germline ends. Looked up from germline, CDR1 is DFQATT and CDR2 is SNEGSKA (reference sequence). The CDR3 has 11 amino acids. Here the CDR3 DNA reads TGCAGTGCTAGTCTGTTGTATACGCAGTATTTT. It is translated as CSASLLYTQYF.

This clonotype was seen a handful of times. The chain couples TRBV10-1 to TRBJ2-1; possibly TRBD1 or TRBD2 for D (5 bases each). Germline-derived CDR1 and CDR2 are WNHNN and SYGVQD (reference sequence). This CDR3 spans 14 amino acids. The germline V and J ends were trimmed by 3 bases and 3 bases, with 9 bases remaining between them. CDR3 in DNA: TGCGCCAGCAGTGAAGAGGGGAGCTACAATGAGCAGTTCTTC. This encodes CASSEEGSYNEQFF.

This clonotype has more than one count but fewer than ten. Here the CDR3 DNA reads TGCGCCAGCAGCTGGGGTCTTTCAATGGAAGCCGGGGAGCTGTTTTTT. This sequence encodes CASSWGLSMEAGELFF. The chain recombines TRBV5-1 with TRBJ2-2; D unclear. The germline V and J ends were trimmed by 3 bases and 6 bases, with 18 bases remaining between them. In germline, CDR1 is SGHRS, CDR2 YFSETQ. This CDR3 comprises 16 residues.

This clonotype was recorded many times. This chain connects TRBV5-1 to TRBJ2-1, with 16 nucleotides matching TRBD2. This CDR3 comprises 18 residues. CDR1 SGHRS and CDR2 YFSETQ come from the germline V gene. V lost 0 bases to trimming and J lost 6 bases; unmatched junction nucleotides: 6. CDR3: CASSLALGTSGRANEQFF. CDR3 sequence (DNA): TGCGCCAGCAGCTTGGCCTTAGGGACTAGCGGGAGGGCCAATGAGCAGTTCTTC. The full variable domain, rest sourced from reference TRBV5-1 and TRBJ2-1, is KAGVTQTPRYLIKTRGQQVTLSCSPISGHRSVSWYQQTPGQGLQFLFEYFSETQRNKGNFPGRFSGRQFSNSRSEMNVSTLELGDSALYLCASSLALGTSGRANEQFFGPGTRLTVL.

Concerning this clonotype: It may be a read error: a sequence one base away is much more abundant. The V gene is TRBV10-3, the J gene TRBJ1-2, with 9 bases aligning to TRBD1. Germline V CDR1 and CDR2: ENHRY, SYGVKD. Trimming at V came to 11 bases and at J to 4 bases, leaving 17 bases not matched to a gene. The CDR3 covers 16 residues. CDR3 bases: TGTGCCGGCCGGGTCGCCACAGGGGGCTCGGGCTATGGCTACACCTTC. Translating gives CAGRVATGGSGYGYTF.

This clonotype was detected ten times or more. The gene calls are TRBV20-1 and TRBJ2-3, with TRBD2 identical over 12 bases. Germline V gene lookup returns CDR1 DFQATT and CDR2 SNEGSKA (reference sequence). J gave up 4 bases and V 3 bases, and 11 bases lay outside the gene matches. This CDR3 is built from 17 residues. In DNA form, the CDR3 reads TGCAGTGCTAGCCCCCTAGCGGGAGGGCCCTCTGCAGATACGCAGTATTTT. It yields the protein CSASPLAGGPSADTQYF.

There are many counts of this clonotype. The V gene is TRBV5-1, the J gene TRBJ1-1; D gene ambiguous. CDR1 and CDR2 from the germline V gene are SGHRS and YFSETQ. The CDR3 length is 15 residues. The germline V and J ends were trimmed by 4 bases and 6 bases, with 19 bases remaining between them. The CDR3 sequence is CASSDPSRADAEAFF. CDR3 DNA sequence: TGCGCCAGCAGCGATCCCTCCCGGGCGGACGCTGAAGCTTTCTTT. Full variable domain (rest looked up from reference TRBV5-1 and TRBJ1-1): KAGVTQTPRYLIKTRGQQVTLSCSPISGHRSVSWYQQTPGQGLQFLFEYFSETQRNKGNFPGRFSGRQFSNSRSEMNVSTLELGDSALYLCASSDPSRADAEAFFGQGTRLTVV.

The table lists this clonotype with a few counts. The V and J genes are TRBV27 and TRBJ2-7; no definite D call. Germline V lookup: CDR1 MNHEY, CDR2 SMNVEV (reference sequence). The CDR3 is 14 amino acids. V was pared by 4 bases and J by 0 bases, with 10 bases between. CDR3 amino acids: CASSSSSPSYEQYF. CDR3 DNA sequence: TGTGCCAGCAGTTCCTCTTCCCCCTCCTACGAGCAGTACTTC.